One and the same sample provided the 18 T cell receptor beta chains below, sequenced in a study of Ad26.COV2.S vaccination and SARS-CoV-2 variants. Treatment defined: roughly 18 received Ad26.COV2.S at low or high dose, single or two shots; 5 received placebo; per-sample allocation not given. Samples analyzed were those drawn on day 63 after the first vaccine or placebo injection. Measured with immunoSEQ multiplex PCR; TCRdb has only the in-frame clones, and not every one. The sample contains more than 400,000 clones, over 80% of which appear only once. Sample: peripheral blood, taken in a trial of Ad26.COV2.S vaccine versus placebo. All receptors come from a person aged 18-65 years who received the Ad26.COV2.S COVID-19 vaccine or a placebo.

The chain uses TRBV9 and TRBJ1-3, with 7 bases matching TRBD1. Germline loops: CDR1 SGDLS, CDR2 YYNGEE. V was clipped by 4 bases and J by 2 bases; unmatched bases: 6. There are 15 residues in the CDR3. The CDR3 protein is CASSIDRVPGNTIYF. DNA for the CDR3: TGTGCCAGCAGCATAGACAGGGTCCCTGGAAACACCATATATTTT.

The chain recombines TRBV6-5 with TRBJ1-2; D is unresolved. Germline V gene lookup returns CDR1 MNHEY and CDR2 SVGAGI. V lost 7 bases and J 1 base, leaving 7 bases between the germline ends. The CDR3 contains 12 residues. This CDR3 reads CASNSVNYGYTF. The DNA of the CDR3 is TGTGCCAGCAATTCCGTTAACTATGGCTACACCTTC.

The chain couples TRBV5-4 to TRBJ2-3, with 7 bases matching TRBD1. CDR1 and CDR2 (germline): SGHNT, YYREEE (reference sequence). J lost 2 bases, V lost 4 bases, and 10 bases had no gene match. The CDR3 covers 16 residues. The CDR3 region has the DNA TGTGCCAGCAGCCTGGAAGGGGGCTACCCCACAGATACGCAGTATTTT. Protein product: CASSLEGGYPTDTQYF.

Here the CDR3 reads CASSVEGVHTEAFF. The CDR3 coding sequence is TGTGCCAGCAGCGTAGAAGGGGTACATACTGAAGCTTTCTTT. The V and J genes are TRBV9 and TRBJ1-1; D might be TRBD1 (5 bases). This CDR3 region has 14 residues. The V end was cut by 0 bases, the J end by 5 bases, with 11 bases between. CDR1 SGDLS and CDR2 YYNGEE come from the germline V gene.

The sample holds one count of this clone. The chain links TRBV5-1 to TRBJ2-7, with D tentatively TRBD2 (6 bases). Trimming left V 3 bases short and J 6 bases short, with 10 bases between. Germline loops: CDR1 SGHRS, CDR2 YFSETQ. There are 12 residues in the CDR3. The CDR3 region has the DNA TGCGCCAGCAGCTGGGGACTGTTCGAGCAGTACTTC. Protein: CASSWGLFEQYF. The full variable domain, its missing parts supplied by reference TRBV5-1 and TRBJ2-7, is KAGVTQTPRYLIKTRGQQVTLSCSPISGHRSVSWYQQTPGQGLQFLFEYFSETQRNKGNFPGRFSGRQFSNSRSEMNVSTLELGDSALYLCASSWGLFEQYFGPGTRLTVT.

The rearrangement joins TRBV15 to TRBJ2-2; D is unclear. Germline V gene sequence: CDR1 LNHNV, CDR2 YYDKDF (reference sequence). Trimming shortened V by 0 bases and J by 3 bases, and 2 bases separated the two germline ends. The CDR3 runs to 13 residues. CDR3 sequence: CATSRDYTGELFF. CDR3 nucleotide sequence: TGTGCCACCAGCAGAGATTACACCGGGGAGCTGTTTTTT.

The chain has TRBV10-1 and TRBJ2-2; D is unclear. CDR1 WNHNN and CDR2 SYGVQD come from the germline V gene (reference sequence). Trimming left V 4 bases short and J 4 bases short, with 16 bases between. This CDR3 has 16 residues. CDR3 region: CASSGGQPVPTGELFF. The CDR3 DNA is TGCGCCAGCAGTGGTGGGCAGCCAGTTCCCACCGGGGAGCTGTTTTTT.

This clone was picked up one time. V is TRBV2 and J is TRBJ1-2, with D perhaps TRBD1 (6 bases). V lost 7 bases to trimming and J lost 2 bases, with 17 bases between them. This CDR3 has 15 residues. Germline lookup yields CDR1 SNHLY and CDR2 FYNNEI. In DNA, the CDR3 is TGTGCCAGCAAAACACAGGGATTAGACAACTATGGCTACACCTTC. It is translated as CASKTQGLDNYGYTF.

The chain joins TRBV2 to TRBJ1-5; D call uncertain. CDR3 size: 12 residues. Trimming removed 5 bases from V and 6 bases from J, with 8 bases in between. From germline, CDR1 is SNHLY and CDR2 FYNNEI. This CDR3 is CASSLVTQPQHF. CDR3 nucleotide sequence: TGTGCCAGCAGTTTGGTTACTCAGCCCCAGCATTTT.

This clone appeared many times. Other DNA sequences in this specimen translate into the identical CDR3. The chain is built from TRBV12-3 or TRBV12-4 and TRBJ2-2; D uncertain. This CDR3 contains 11 residues. V was trimmed by 4 bases and J by 4 bases, leaving 1 base between them. This chain's CDR3 is CASSSTGELFF. Written as DNA, the CDR3 is TGTGCCAGCAGTTCCACCGGGGAGCTGTTTTTT.

The chain uses TRBV9 and TRBJ2-3; 7 nucleotides line up with TRBD1. Trimming cost V 3 bases and J 2 bases; bases outside gene matches: 12. The germline V gene has CDR1 SGDLS and CDR2 YYNGEE. CDR3 length: 17 amino acids. The DNA of the CDR3 is TGTGCCAGCAGCGAGGACACTACAGGGGCTCCCACAGATACGCAGTATTTT. Translating it yields CASSEDTTGAPTDTQYF. The full variable domain, its missing parts supplied by reference TRBV9 and TRBJ2-3, is DSGVTQTPKHLITATGQRVTLRCSPRSGDLSVYWYQQSLDQGLQFLIQYYNGEERAKGNILERFSAQQFPDLHSELNLSSLELGDSALYFCASSEDTTGAPTDTQYFGPGTRLTVL.

This chain links TRBV19 with TRBJ1-2, with D possibly being TRBD1 (6 bases). The CDR3 runs 13 residues. The germline V gene encodes CDR1 LNHDA and CDR2 SQIVND (reference sequence). Deletions cut 5 bases from V and 5 bases from J, with 12 bases between. The CDR3 sequence: CASSLTDRYGYTF. In DNA, the CDR3 is TGTGCCAGTAGTCTCACCGACAGGTATGGCTACACCTTC.

This rearrangement joins TRBV18 to TRBJ2-7; D is unclear. From germline, CDR1 is KGHSH and CDR2 LQKENI. This CDR3 has 13 amino acids. Between the trimmed V and J ends, which lost 3 bases and 4 bases, there was a span of 10 bases. CDR3 sequence reads: CASSPDTAYEQYF. For the CDR3, the DNA is TGTGCCAGCTCACCCGATACGGCTTACGAGCAGTACTTC.

The V and J genes are TRBV6-2 or TRBV6-3 and TRBJ2-3, with D possibly matching TRBD1 (6 bases). The germline V gene has CDR1 MNHEY and CDR2 SVGEGT. The germline V and J ends were trimmed by 5 bases and 1 base, with 16 bases remaining between them. The CDR3 runs 16 residues. This chain's CDR3 is CASSSWDTLGTDTQYF. Here the CDR3 DNA reads TGTGCCAGCAGTAGCTGGGACACGCTGGGCACAGATACGCAGTATTTT.

The V and J genes are TRBV7-2 and TRBJ2-1; 7 nucleotides agree with TRBD1. Germline V gene sequence: CDR1 SGHTA, CDR2 FQGNSA. CDR3 length equals 16 residues. With 8 bases clipped from V and 9 bases from J, the junction kept 19 bases outside the gene matches. The CDR3 DNA follows: TGTGCCAGCCGGGCAACACCGGGACAGCTGTTGGGTGAGCAGTTCTTC. The encoded protein is CASRATPGQLLGEQFF.

The chain couples TRBV2 to TRBJ2-1; 7 bases are a match to TRBD1. Germline CDR1 SNHLY, CDR2 FYNNEI. The trim removed 2 bases at V and 6 bases at J, leaving 4 bases unmatched. The CDR3 runs to 14 residues. Here the CDR3 reads CASSESGTVNEQFF. CDR3 coding DNA: TGTGCCAGCAGTGAATCTGGGACAGTCAATGAGCAGTTCTTC. Filled out from reference TRBV2 and TRBJ2-1, the complete variable domain reads EPEVTQTPSHQVTQMGQEVILRCVPISNHLYFYWYRQILGQKVEFLVSFYNNEISEKSEIFDDQFSVERPDGSNFTLKIRSTKLEDSAMYFCASSESGTVNEQFFGPGTRLTVL.

The chain joins TRBV2 to TRBJ1-1, with D perhaps TRBD1 (5 bases). The CDR3 length is 11 residues. The germline V and J ends were trimmed by 7 bases and 10 bases, with 13 bases remaining between them. Germline V gene lookup returns CDR1 SNHLY and CDR2 FYNNEI. Written as DNA, the CDR3 is TGTGCCAGCAACGAGGGGCACGCAGCTTTCTTT. Translated, it gives CASNEGHAAFF.

V gene TRBV5-1 combines with J gene TRBJ2-7; TRBD1 matches 8 bases. Trimming at V came to 1 base and at J to 0 bases, leaving 3 bases not matched to a gene. The length of the CDR3 is 15 residues. Germline CDR1 and CDR2: SGHRS and YFSETQ. For the CDR3, the DNA is TGCGCCAGCAGCTTGTCAGGGGGCAACTCCTACGAGCAGTACTTC. It is translated as CASSLSGGNSYEQYF.